This T cell receptor (beta chain) was documented in a study of T cells expressing NK-cell markers (dated by TCRdb to the early 2020s). About the study as a whole: Under 10 donors provided sorted CD3+CD56+NKG2C+, CD3+CD56+NKG2C- and CD3+CD56-NKG2C+ T-cell subsets, whose TCR beta-chain repertoires were profiled. Libraries were sequenced as 2 x 150 bp reads on Illumina HiSeq 2000/2500, MiSeq or NextSeq. The eight sequenced donors were randomly selected healthy volunteers, three men and five women. Among the eight sequenced donors, only one was HCMV-seronegative, while the other seven were HCMV-seropositive.

Of note for this clonotype: It lacks a known antigen.

Sequenced using an Illumina HiSeq 2000. TCR beta cDNA libraries were prepared using 5'RACE template switching, which introduced a universal primer site and unique molecular identifiers. cDNA synthesis was primed from the TCR beta constant segment, followed by two successive PCR amplification steps. In the source study's methods: MIGEC handled demultiplexing of the reads and grouping by UMI, while MiTCR was used to assemble and quantify clonotypes. To remove erroneous sequences, TCR cDNA sequences were retained only when supported by two or more reads. The tcR package was used for downstream repertoire analysis, with clonotypes matched between fractions based on CDR3 nucleotide sequence plus V segment. VDJmatch was used to annotate antigen specificity against VDJdb, with one amino acid substitution allowed in CDR3. Through TCRdb reprocessing, the reads give one entry per CDR3 protein sequence; DNA is omitted. These V and J calls originate from TCRdb's pipeline instead of the authors' own analysis. The table for this sample shows roughly 430,000 distinct CDR3 sequences. The ten largest clonotypes hold 7.3% of the sample.

From the germline V gene (reference sequence), CDR1 is LGHDT and CDR2 is YNNKEL. The cysteine opens and the phenylalanine closes a CDR3 of 17 amino acids. Only the protein sequence is given. To determine HCMV serostatus, a commercial ELISA kit was used to detect HCMV-specific IgG in serum. Peripheral blood mononuclear cells were isolated from blood by Ficoll density gradient centrifugation. The research as a whole found: In several donors, the dominant CD3+CD56+NKG2C+ clonotypes were among the top 10 CD8+ clonotypes and accounted for about 1.0-7.5% of CD8+ T cells. It remained unclear whether the expanded NKG2C-expressing T cell clones were specific for HCMV antigens. Those dominant clonotypes were again the most abundant among CD3+CD56-NKG2C+ cells in a handful of donors, at about 25-60.1%.

Here the chain combines TRBV3-1 and TRBJ2-1; absent DNA, TCRdb's TRBD2 call cannot be checked. Sequencing was performed on blood T cells: a sorted CD56 or NKG2C T cell subset, CD4+ or CD8+ T cells, or bulk PBMC T cells (not recorded which). The receptor's source is a woman aged 18-69 years in good health. The CDR3 reads as follows: CASSQDTSGGSYNEQFF.